The source of this T cell receptor (beta chain) is a study of a mutant IDH1 vaccine in newly diagnosed glioma. Study summary: Treated patients, averaging around 40 years, were around 62% male and about 40% female.

Study-wide points: Vaccination elicited immune responses in 93.3% of patients.

TCRdb's copy holds only in-frame clones and misses some; the assay was immunoSEQ multiplex PCR. The sample has just under 95,000 clones, about four fifths seen once. About this clone itself: Its antigen is as yet unknown.

In germline, CDR1 is MDHEN, CDR2 SYDVKM. The ends lost 6 bases at V and 3 bases at J; junction bases unmatched: 9. The CDR3 has 15 residues. Time point denoted: baseline, week 1 (first vaccination visit). The treatment here: pre-vaccination baseline after standard-of-care therapy. Sequenced here: PBMCs, sampled from a glioma patient treated with radiotherapy, temozolomide or both. The chain couples TRBV28 to TRBJ1-2; 8 bases fit TRBD1. The TCR originated in a woman in her 50s with glioma. The CDR3 DNA reads TGTGCCAGCAGCCCGCGGGACAGGCCCTACTATGGCTACACCTTC. Protein: CASSPRDRPYYGYTF.